This T cell receptor (beta chain) appears in the sequencing data of a study of blood T cell repertoires in COVID-19. Trimming took off 4 bases at V and 6 bases at J, with 8 bases between the two ends. Germline V gene lookup returns CDR1 SGDLS and CDR2 YYNGEE. The CDR3 loop spans 11 amino acids. Assay: immunoSEQ multiplex PCR; the TCRdb copy retains only in-frame clones and omits some. The sample holds about 360,000 clones, about 90% seen once. This chain joins TRBV9 and TRBJ2-7, with D possibly being TRBD2 (5 bases). The sequenced sample was PBMCs or T cells enriched from blood (not recorded which). The TCR originated in a man between 40 and 49 years old in a cohort exposed to, infected with or recovered from COVID-19 (not recorded which). CDR3 in DNA: TGTGCCAGCAGCTTACGGGGCGAGCAGTACTTC. This gives the protein CASSLRGEQYF.